This T cell receptor beta chain was sequenced for a study of T cells in Graves' hyperthyroidism and ophthalmopathy. Study-wide results and limits: The majority of expanded thyroid clonotypes above 0.001 also appeared in blood. A model of 13 V-J features distinguished ophthalmopathy from stable hyperthyroidism.

Regions amplified from RNA transcripts were the TCR beta CDR3 regions. The TCR CDR3 first-round RT-PCR relied on the HTBI primer set. TCRdb processed the multiplex PCR reads anew with MiXCR; each CDR3 protein has one entry. The top ten hold approximately 6.2% of the sample, which has under 40,000 distinct CDR3 sequences, 40% to 55% seen once. Clinical symptoms, serum thyroxine and TRAb, thyroid ultrasound and orbital computed tomography were used for the diagnoses. In regard to this clonotype: The antigen remains unidentified.

CDR1 and CDR2 (germline): SNHLY, FYNNEI. V lost 6 bases and J 2 bases, leaving 10 bases between the germline ends. This CDR3 has 13 residues. The clonotype comes from a woman between 45 and 60 years old with Graves' hyperthyroidism that later progressed to Graves' ophthalmopathy. The chain carries TRBV2 and TRBJ1-2; D not resolved. Material: blood. The CDR3: CASSPIRNYGYTF. In nucleotides, the CDR3 is TGTGCCAGCAGCCCCATCAGAAACTATGGCTACACCTTC.